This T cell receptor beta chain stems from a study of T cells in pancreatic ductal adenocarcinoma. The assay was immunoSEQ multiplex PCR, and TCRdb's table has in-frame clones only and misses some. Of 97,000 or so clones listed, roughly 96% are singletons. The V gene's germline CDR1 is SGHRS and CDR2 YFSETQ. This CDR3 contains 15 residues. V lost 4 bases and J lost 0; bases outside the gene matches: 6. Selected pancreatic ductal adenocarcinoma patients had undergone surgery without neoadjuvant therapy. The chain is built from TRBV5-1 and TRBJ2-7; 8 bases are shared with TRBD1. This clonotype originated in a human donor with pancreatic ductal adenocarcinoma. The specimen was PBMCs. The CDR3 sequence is CASSQGQAGSYEQYF. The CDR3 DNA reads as TGCGCCAGCAGCCAGGGACAGGCTGGCTCCTACGAGCAGTACTTC.